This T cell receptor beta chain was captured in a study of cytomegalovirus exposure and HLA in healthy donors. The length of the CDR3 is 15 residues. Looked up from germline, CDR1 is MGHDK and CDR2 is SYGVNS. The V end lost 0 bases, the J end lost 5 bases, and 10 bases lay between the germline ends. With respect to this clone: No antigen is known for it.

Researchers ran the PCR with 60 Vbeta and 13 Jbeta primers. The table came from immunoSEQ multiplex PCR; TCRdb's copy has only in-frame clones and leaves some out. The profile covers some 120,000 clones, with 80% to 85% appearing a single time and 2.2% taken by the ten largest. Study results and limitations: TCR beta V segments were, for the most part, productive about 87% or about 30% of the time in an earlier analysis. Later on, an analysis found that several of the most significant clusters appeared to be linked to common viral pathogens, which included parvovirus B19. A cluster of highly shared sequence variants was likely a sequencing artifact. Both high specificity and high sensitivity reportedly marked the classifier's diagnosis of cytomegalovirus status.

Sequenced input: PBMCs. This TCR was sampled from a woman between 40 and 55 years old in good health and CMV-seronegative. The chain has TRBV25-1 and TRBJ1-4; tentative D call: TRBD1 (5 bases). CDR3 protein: CASSEYRQSNEKLFF. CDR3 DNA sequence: TGTGCCAGCAGTGAATACCGACAGTCAAATGAAAAACTGTTTTTT.